This T cell receptor beta chain was identified in a study of T-cell memory formation after mild COVID-19 (dated by TCRdb to the early 2020s). Some background on the complete study: TCR sequence clusters from the two donors were largely donor specific. The cohort comprised two young, previously healthy adult volunteers, one female and one male. In two donors, T-cell clones that expanded and contracted after mild COVID-19 were followed by sequencing TCRalpha and TCRbeta repertoires longitudinally. Summary of the overall study and its limitations: Whether the second-wave clones peaking on day 37 were SARS-CoV-2 specific was not confirmed. The detection of some responding clones in pre-infection memory suggests that pre-existing cross-reactive memory T cells joined the SARS-CoV-2 response. Contracting CD4+ clones were found mainly in CM and EM memory subsets, while CD8+ clones were enriched in EMRA. Clones contracting from day 15 to 85 had balanced CD4/CD8 phenotypes, while a second wave expanding from day 15 to 37 was biased towards CD4+. The study included only a couple of mild cases, and larger cohorts that include severe cases with pre-infection samples were judged to be necessary.

The CDR3 sequence holds 16 residues, the cysteine and phenylalanine included. Only the CDR3 region is kept as DNA, spanning 48 bases read in frame from base 1. For CDR1 and CDR2, the germline V gene lists KGHDR and SFDVKD. Germline trimming amounts to 1 base on V and 2 bases on J, with 4 as the count of junction bases outside the gene matches. Turning to this clonotype: Its antigen specificity is not known. Base qualities are not recorded, but no much larger clone differs from it by a single base.

Sequenced using an Illumina NovaSeq 6000. Using 5'RACE with constant-segment primers, TCRalpha and TCRbeta cDNA libraries were constructed, with sample barcodes and unique molecular identifiers added in the process. Trizol reagent was used to extract RNA from every sample. Libraries were amplified in two PCR steps, with a second sample barcode and Illumina TruSeq adapters added in the second step. Sequencing of libraries was performed on an Illumina NovaSeq with 2 x 150 bp paired-end reads. The study's own analysis went as follows. Demultiplexing of reads and collapsing into UMI-guided consensus sequences were performed with migec v1.2.7. With mixcr v2.1.11, UMI consensuses were aligned to TRA and TRB V and J templates and assembled into clonotypes. Clonotypes were classified as expanded or contracted when called significant by both edgeR and NoisET, with noise models trained on biological replicates. edgeR calls used a false discovery rate-adjusted p below 0.01 and a log2 fold-change threshold of 1. PCA with hierarchical clustering of max-normalized trajectories of the 1000 most abundant clonotypes was used as exploratory dynamics analysis. Separately sequenced CD4+ and CD8+ repertoires were used to assign a CD4 or CD8 phenotype to each responding clone. TCRdb reworked the public reads: Q25 trimming with fastp, MiXCR clone assembly, productive beta chains retained. Under each unique CDR3 protein, matching rows form one entry showing the most common genes and DNA. Here the V and J calls rest on TCRdb's processing, not on the authors' analysis. This sample gives some 120,000 distinct CDR3 sequences in total; 15% to 20% of them show up just once. Over 4% of the sample goes to the ten largest clones.

Ficoll-Paque density gradient centrifugation was used to isolate PBMCs. Sequenced: PBMCs or a T cell subset sorted from them (not recorded which). The sequence was obtained from a man aged 18 to 29 who had mild COVID-19 (a few samples of this study predate the infection). The sample titles of this study are shuffled in the database, so cell type and time point are left out; the donor was told from shared clones. Rearrangement joined TRBV24-1 to TRBJ2-3; 8 nucleotides in the junction match TRBD1. The CDR3 region reads CATSDFGQGFTDTQYF. The DNA reads TGTGCCACCAGTGATTTCGGACAGGGATTCACAGATACGCAGTATTTT.